This section outlines one TCR beta chain sequence together with its context. The data stem from a study of blood T cell repertoires in COVID-19. Study as a whole: Collection of acute and convalescent COVID-19 samples took place in the United States, Italy and Spain. Nucleic acid was either cDNA or gDNA, and it came from T cells, B-cell-depleted T cells, or PBMCs.

In the authors' workflow: Nucleated cell counts were estimated from reference gene primer amplification. Profiling relied on immunoSEQ multiplex PCR, and the TCRdb table lists in-frame clones only, not all of them. The V and J calls and the clone size are those of that table, but D and trimming were determined from the DNA. Among around 30,000 clones listed, approximately 71% were seen once. The germline V gene encodes CDR1 SGHDT and CDR2 YYEEEE. The CDR3 is 14 amino acids. The ends lost 0 bases at V and 7 bases at J; junction bases unmatched: 6. Sequences were obtained from peripheral blood. The TCR was taken from a human donor in a cohort sampled during active COVID-19. The rearrangement links TRBV5-6 to TRBJ1-2, with 7 positions matching TRBD1. In nucleotides, the CDR3 is TGTGCCAGCAGCTTGGTTGCAGGGGGGTCTGGCTACACCTTC. Translation: CASSLVAGGSGYTF.